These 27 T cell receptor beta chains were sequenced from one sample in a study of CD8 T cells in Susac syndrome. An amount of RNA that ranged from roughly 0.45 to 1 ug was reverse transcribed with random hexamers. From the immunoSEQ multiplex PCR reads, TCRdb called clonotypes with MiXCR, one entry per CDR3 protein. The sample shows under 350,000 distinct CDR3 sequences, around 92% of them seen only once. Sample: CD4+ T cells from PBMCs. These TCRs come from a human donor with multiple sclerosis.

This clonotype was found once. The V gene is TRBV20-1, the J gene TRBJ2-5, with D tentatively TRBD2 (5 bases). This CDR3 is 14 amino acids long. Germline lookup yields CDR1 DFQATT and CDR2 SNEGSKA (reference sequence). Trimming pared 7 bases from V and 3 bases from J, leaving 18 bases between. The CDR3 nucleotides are TGCAGTGGGGTTATGAGAGCGGCGAAAGAGACCCAGTACTTC. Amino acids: CSGVMRAAKETQYF.

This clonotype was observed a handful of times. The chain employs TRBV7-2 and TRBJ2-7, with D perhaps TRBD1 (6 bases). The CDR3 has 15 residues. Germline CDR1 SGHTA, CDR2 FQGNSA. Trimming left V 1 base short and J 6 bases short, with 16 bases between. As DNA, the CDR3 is TGTGCCAGCAGCTTAGGTGGTACAGGGCGGTTCGAGCAGTACTTC. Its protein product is CASSLGGTGRFEQYF. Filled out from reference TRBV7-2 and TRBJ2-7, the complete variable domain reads GAGVSQSPSNKVTEKGKDVELRCDPISGHTALYWYRQSLGQGLEFLIYFQGNSAPDKSGLPSDRFSAERTGGSVSTLTIQRTQQEDSAVYLCASSLGGTGRFEQYFGPGTRLTVT.

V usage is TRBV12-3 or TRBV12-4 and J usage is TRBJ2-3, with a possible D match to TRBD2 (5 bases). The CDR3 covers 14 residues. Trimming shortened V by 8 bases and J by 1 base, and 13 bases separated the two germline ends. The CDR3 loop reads CASSLTRGTDTQYF. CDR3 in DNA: TGTGCCAGCTCCCTGACGCGGGGCACAGATACGCAGTATTTT.

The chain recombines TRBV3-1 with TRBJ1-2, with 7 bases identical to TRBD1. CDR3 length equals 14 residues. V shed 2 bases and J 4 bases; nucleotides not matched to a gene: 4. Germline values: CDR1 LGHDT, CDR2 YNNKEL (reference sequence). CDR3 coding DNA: TGTGCCAGCAGCCAAAGGGGGCGCGCCTATGGCTACACCTTC. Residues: CASSQRGRAYGYTF.

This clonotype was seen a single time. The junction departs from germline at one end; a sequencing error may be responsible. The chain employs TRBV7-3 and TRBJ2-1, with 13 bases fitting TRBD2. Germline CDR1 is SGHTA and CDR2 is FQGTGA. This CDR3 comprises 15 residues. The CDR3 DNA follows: TGTGCCAGCAGCCTAACTAGCGGGGGGGCCCATGAGCAGTTCTTC. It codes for CASSLTSGGAHEQFF.

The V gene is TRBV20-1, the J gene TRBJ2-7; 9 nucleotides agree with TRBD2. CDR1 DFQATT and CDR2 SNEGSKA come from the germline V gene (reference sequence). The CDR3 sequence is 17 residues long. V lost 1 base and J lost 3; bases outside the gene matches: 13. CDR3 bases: TGCAGTGCTAGAGCTTTTTTAGCGGGAGTGATACGCTACGAGCAGTACTTC. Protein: CSARAFLAGVIRYEQYF.

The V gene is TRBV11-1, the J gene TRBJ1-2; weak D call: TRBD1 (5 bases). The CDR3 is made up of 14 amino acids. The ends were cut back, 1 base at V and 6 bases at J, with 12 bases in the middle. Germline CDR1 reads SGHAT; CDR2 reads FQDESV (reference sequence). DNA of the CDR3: TGTGCCAGCAGCTTAGAGAGGACACTAGATGGCTACACCTTC. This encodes CASSLERTLDGYTF. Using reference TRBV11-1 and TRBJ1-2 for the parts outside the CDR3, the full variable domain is EAEVAQSPRYKITEKSQAVAFWCDPISGHATLYWYRQILGQGPELLVQFQDESVVDDSQLPKDRFSAERLKGVDSTLKIQPAELGDSAMYLCASSLERTLDGYTFGSGTRLTVV.

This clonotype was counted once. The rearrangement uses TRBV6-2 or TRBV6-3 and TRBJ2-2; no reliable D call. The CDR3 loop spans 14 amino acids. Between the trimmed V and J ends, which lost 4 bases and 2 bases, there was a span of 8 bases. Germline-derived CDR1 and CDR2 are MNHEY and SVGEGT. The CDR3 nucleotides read TGTGCCAGCAGTTTCCGCAGCAACACCGGGGAGCTGTTTTTT. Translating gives CASSFRSNTGELFF.

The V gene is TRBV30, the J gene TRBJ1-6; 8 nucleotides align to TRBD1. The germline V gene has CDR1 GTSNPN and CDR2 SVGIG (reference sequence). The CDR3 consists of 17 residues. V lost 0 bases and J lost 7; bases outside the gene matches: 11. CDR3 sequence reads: CAWSVLAGAGGNSPLHF. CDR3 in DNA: TGTGCCTGGAGTGTACTTGCTGGGGCAGGGGGCAATTCACCCCTCCACTTT.

Written as DNA, the CDR3 is TGTGCCAGCAGTACGGGCGGACTAGCGGGAGCCTCTGGGGCCAACGTCCTGACTTTC. Protein sequence: CASSTGGLAGASGANVLTF. V usage is TRBV6-2 or TRBV6-3 and J usage is TRBJ2-6; 13 nucleotides align to TRBD2. This CDR3 is 19 amino acids long. V trimming: 5 bases; J trimming: 0 bases; junction bases outside the gene matches: 7. CDR1 MNHEY and CDR2 SVGEGT come from the germline V gene.

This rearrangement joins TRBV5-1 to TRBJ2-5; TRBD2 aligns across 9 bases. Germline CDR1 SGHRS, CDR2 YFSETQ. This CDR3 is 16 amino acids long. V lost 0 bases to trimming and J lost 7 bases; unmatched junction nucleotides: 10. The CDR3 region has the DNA TGCGCCAGCAGCTTGGAAGGTAGCGGGGGCCCTGGGACCCAGTACTTC. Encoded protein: CASSLEGSGGPGTQYF.

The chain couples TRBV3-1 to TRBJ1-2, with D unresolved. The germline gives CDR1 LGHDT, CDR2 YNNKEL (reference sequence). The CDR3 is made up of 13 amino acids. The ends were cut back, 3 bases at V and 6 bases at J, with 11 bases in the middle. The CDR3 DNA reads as TGTGCCAGCAGCCATGGAGGGTTGAATGGCTACACCTTC. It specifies CASSHGGLNGYTF.

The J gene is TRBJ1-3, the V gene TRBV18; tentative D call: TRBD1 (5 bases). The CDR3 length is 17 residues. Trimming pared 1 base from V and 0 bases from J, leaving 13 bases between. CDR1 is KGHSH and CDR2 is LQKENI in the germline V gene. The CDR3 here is CASSPRGVGDSGNTIYF. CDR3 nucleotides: TGTGCCAGCTCACCACGGGGCGTGGGGGACTCTGGAAACACCATATATTTT.

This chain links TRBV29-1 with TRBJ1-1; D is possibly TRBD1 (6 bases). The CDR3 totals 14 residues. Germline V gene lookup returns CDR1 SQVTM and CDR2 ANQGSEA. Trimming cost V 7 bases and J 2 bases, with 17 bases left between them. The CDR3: CSGNPGTYNTEAFF. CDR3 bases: TGCAGCGGCAATCCCGGGACATACAACACTGAAGCTTTCTTT.

In DNA, the CDR3 is TGTGCCACCAGTAGCGGGAGGGCCCTTTACAATGAGCAGTTCTTC. It yields the protein CATSSGRALYNEQFF. The genes are TRBV24-1 and TRBJ2-1; TRBD2 aligns across 10 bases. Germline lookup yields CDR1 KGHDR and CDR2 SFDVKD. After removal of 6 bases from V and 4 bases from J, the junction contained 5 bases not matched to a gene. The CDR3 consists of 15 residues.

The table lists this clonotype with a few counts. The CDR3 sequence: CASSPGQSYYEQYF. CDR3 nucleotides: TGCGCCAGCAGCCCTGGACAGTCATACTACGAGCAGTACTTC. This sequence joins TRBV5-1 and TRBJ2-7, with a tentative D call TRBD1 (6 bases). The CDR3 loop spans 14 amino acids. The ends were cut back, 4 bases at V and 3 bases at J, with 14 bases in the middle. CDR1 SGHRS and CDR2 YFSETQ come from the germline V gene.

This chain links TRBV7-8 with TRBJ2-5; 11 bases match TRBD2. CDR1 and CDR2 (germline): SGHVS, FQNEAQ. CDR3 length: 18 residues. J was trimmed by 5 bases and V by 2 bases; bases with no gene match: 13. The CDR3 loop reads CASSLILAGDGAGETQYF. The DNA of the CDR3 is TGTGCCAGCAGCTTAATACTAGCGGGAGATGGGGCCGGGGAGACCCAGTACTTC.

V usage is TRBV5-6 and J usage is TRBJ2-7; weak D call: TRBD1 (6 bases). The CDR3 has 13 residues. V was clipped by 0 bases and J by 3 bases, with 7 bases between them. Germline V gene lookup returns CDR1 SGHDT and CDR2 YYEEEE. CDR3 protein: CASSLGQDYEQYF. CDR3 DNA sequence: TGTGCCAGCAGCTTGGGACAGGACTACGAGCAGTACTTC.

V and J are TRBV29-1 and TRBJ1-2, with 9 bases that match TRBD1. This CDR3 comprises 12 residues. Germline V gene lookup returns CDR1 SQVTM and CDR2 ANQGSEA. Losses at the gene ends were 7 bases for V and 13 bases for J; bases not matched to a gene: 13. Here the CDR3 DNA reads TGCAGCGCTGGGCGACAGGGGGTGGGTGTCACCTTC. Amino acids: CSAGRQGVGVTF.

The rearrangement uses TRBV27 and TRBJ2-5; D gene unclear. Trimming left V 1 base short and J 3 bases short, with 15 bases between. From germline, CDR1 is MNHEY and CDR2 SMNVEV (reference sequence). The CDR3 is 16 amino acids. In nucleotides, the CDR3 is TGTGCCAGCAGTTTATTGCCCCCGGTAGGCGAAGAGACCCAGTACTTC. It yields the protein CASSLLPPVGEETQYF.

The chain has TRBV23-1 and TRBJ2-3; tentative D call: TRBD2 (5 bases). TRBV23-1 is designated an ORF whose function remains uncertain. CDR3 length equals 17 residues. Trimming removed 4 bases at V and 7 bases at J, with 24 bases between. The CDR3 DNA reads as TGCGCCAGCAGTCCCCGACGGGGAGCGGCTTTCACTTATACGCAGTATTTT. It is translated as CASSPRRGAAFTYTQYF.

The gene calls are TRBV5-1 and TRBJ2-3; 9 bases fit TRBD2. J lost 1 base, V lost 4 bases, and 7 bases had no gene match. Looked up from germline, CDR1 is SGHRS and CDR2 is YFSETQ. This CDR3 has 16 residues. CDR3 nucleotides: TGCGCCAGCAGCACGAGTAGACTAGCGGGCACAGATACGCAGTATTTT. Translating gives CASSTSRLAGTDTQYF.

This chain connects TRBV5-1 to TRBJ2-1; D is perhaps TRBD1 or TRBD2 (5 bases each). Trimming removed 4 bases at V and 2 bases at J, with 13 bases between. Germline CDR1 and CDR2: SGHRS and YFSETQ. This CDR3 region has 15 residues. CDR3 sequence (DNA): TGCGCCAGCAGCCCCATGGGGGACCCCTACAATGAGCAGTTCTTC. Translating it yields CASSPMGDPYNEQFF. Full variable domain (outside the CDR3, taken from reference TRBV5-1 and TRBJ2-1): KAGVTQTPRYLIKTRGQQVTLSCSPISGHRSVSWYQQTPGQGLQFLFEYFSETQRNKGNFPGRFSGRQFSNSRSEMNVSTLELGDSALYLCASSPMGDPYNEQFFGPGTRLTVL.

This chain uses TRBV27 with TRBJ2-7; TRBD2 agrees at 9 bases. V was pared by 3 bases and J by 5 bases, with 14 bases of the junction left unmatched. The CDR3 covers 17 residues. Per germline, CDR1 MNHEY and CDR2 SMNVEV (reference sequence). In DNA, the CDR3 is TGTGCCAGCAGTTTTGAGGGCTTAGCGGGGGTTAAGGACGAGCAGTACTTC. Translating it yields CASSFEGLAGVKDEQYF.

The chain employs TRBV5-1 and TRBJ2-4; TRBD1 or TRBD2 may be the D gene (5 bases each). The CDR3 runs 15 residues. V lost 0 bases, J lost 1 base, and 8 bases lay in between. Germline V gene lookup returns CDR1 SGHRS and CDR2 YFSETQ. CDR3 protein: CASSLAGHAKNIQYF. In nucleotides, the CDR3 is TGCGCCAGCAGCTTGGCGGGGCACGCCAAAAACATTCAGTACTTC.

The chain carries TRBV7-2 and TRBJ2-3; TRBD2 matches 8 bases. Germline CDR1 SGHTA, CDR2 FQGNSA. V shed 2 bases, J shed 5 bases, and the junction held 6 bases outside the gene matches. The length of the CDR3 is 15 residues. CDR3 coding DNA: TGTGCCAGCAGCTTATTGCGGGGGGATGTAGATACGCAGTATTTT. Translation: CASSLLRGDVDTQYF.

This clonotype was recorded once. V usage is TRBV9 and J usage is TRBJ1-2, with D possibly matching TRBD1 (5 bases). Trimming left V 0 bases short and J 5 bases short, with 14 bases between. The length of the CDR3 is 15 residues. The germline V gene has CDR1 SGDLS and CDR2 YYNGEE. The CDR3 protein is CASSVGVGQGYGYTF. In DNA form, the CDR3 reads TGTGCCAGCAGCGTAGGAGTCGGGCAGGGTTATGGCTACACCTTC.